This record covers a single TCR beta chain. Trimming took off 4 bases at V and 1 base at J, with 10 bases between the two ends. The CDR3 spans 14 residues. The germline gives CDR1 KGHSH, CDR2 LQKENI. The sample originates from a study of blood T cell repertoires in COVID-19. Whole-study context: COVID-19 samples, acute and convalescent, were from the United States, Italy and Spain. PBMCs, B-cell-depleted T cells, or T cells provided the cDNA or gDNA that made up the material.

In the original processing: Researchers report that nucleated cell counts were estimated from reference gene primer amplification. The method was immunoSEQ multiplex PCR; TCRdb's version includes in-frame clones alone and lacks a portion of them. V and J calls and clone size are given by that table; D and trimming were obtained from the DNA. Found here are about 83,000 clones, approximately 78% of them singletons; the top ten hold roughly 16%. The rearrangement links TRBV18 to TRBJ1-1; no reliable D call. The sequence was collected from a woman of 80 years or more with acute or convalescent COVID-19. Source material: peripheral blood. CDR3 sequence (DNA): TGTGCCAGCTCACGATCCGGGGAGAACACTGAAGCTTTCTTT. It codes for CASSRSGENTEAFF.